This T cell receptor (beta chain) was obtained from a study of CD8+ T cells in alopecia areata. Study outcomes and limitations: Affected lesional scalp, above all in alopecia totalis/universalis, was more clonal than normal scalp. On tofacitinib, scalp clonality and expanded CD8+ clones among top 100 fell significantly.

V lost 3 bases, J lost 5 bases, and 11 bases lay in between. The germline V gene has CDR1 SQVTM and CDR2 ANQGSEA. The CDR3 has 13 residues. Sequencing templates came from extracted RNA that was reverse transcribed into cDNA. Sequenced by immunoSEQ multiplex PCR; TCRdb stores in-frame clones only, minus some. The table records around 180,000 clones, under 80% of them present only once. Stated treatment: oral pan-JAK inhibitor, 5-10 mg twice daily. A word on this clone: Its antigen is undetermined.

The sequence was collected from a human donor with alopecia areata. The genes are TRBV29-1 and TRBJ2-4, with a tentative D call TRBD1 (5 bases). The source material was CD4+ T cells sorted from blood, sampled at week 49, from a patient treated with tofacitinib. CDR3 nucleotide sequence: TGCAGCGTTGAGCGGCAGGGTCAAAACATTCAGTACTTC. Translation: CSVERQGQNIQYF.